This T cell receptor (beta chain) was identified during a study of glioma-infiltrating T cells after dendritic cell vaccination. Using immunoSEQ multiplex PCR, the repertoire was profiled, and TCRdb retains in-frame clones only, with some absent. The sample records 85,000 to 100,000 clones, roughly 85% being singletons. Time point given: after dendritic cell vaccination, including at tumor progression/relapse. The ends lost 7 bases at V and 5 bases at J; junction bases unmatched: 12. Germline CDR1 reads MDHEN; CDR2 reads SYDVKM. This CDR3 is built from 15 residues. J is TRBJ2-3 and V is TRBV28; 7 nucleotides match TRBD1. This TCR derives from a human donor with glioblastoma. The input for sequencing was blood, taken after dendritic cell vaccination. The CDR3 region is CASNIQGNLVDTQYF. DNA for the CDR3: TGTGCCAGCAACATACAGGGGAATTTGGTAGATACGCAGTATTTT.